This T cell receptor (beta chain) derives from a study of T cells in Graves' hyperthyroidism and ophthalmopathy. The overall study: Staff took peripheral blood when the initial diagnosis was made, before any treatment began. Notes on the study in general: Blood also showed most of the thyroid clonotypes that were expanded above 0.001. Ophthalmopathy onset followed model prediction by a median around six months.

Subjects aged 18 to 65 presented with newly diagnosed hyperthyroidism of less than 2 months' duration. This clonotype was found many times. Its antigen remains unidentified. Authors of the study amplified TCR beta CDR3 regions from RNA transcripts. During a first-round RT-PCR of the TCR CDR3, the HTBI primer set was used. TCRdb used MiXCR to reprocess the multiplex PCR reads, holding one entry per CDR3 protein. The sample consists of fewer than 900,000 distinct CDR3 sequences, around 17% of them appearing once. The source of this sequence is a man aged 18-30 years with Graves' hyperthyroidism. Sequenced input: blood.

DNA of the CDR3: TGTGCCAGCAGCTTAGAGCCAGGGGACAATCAGCCCCAGCATTTT. Translated: CASSLEPGDNQPQHF. This chain uses TRBV11-2 with TRBJ1-5; a weak D match, TRBD1 (6 bases). Trimming removed 0 bases at V and 3 bases at J, with 9 bases between. This CDR3 is built from 15 residues. Germline loops: CDR1 SGHAT, CDR2 FQNNGV.